Listed below are T cell receptor beta chains from one sample, sequenced in a study of radiotherapy plus CTLA-4 blockade in lung cancer. Method: immunoSEQ multiplex PCR; TCRdb's copy keeps in-frame clones and lacks some. The sample has 45,000 or so clones; 60% to 80% are singletons. The starting material was peripheral blood, obtained from a patient treated with radiotherapy plus ipilimumab. The receptors originated from a human donor with non-small cell lung cancer who had stable disease on radiotherapy plus ipilimumab. The CDR3 runs from the conserved cysteine through the conserved F or W. A D gene is named only where the DNA matches it firmly. Clone size appears in some rows only: once, few, many, or a class for an expanded clone.

J gene,D gene,clone size,V gene,CDR3 DNA,CDR3 protein
TRBJ1-2,TRBD1,.,TRBV6-1,TGTGCCAGCAGCCGGGACAGTAACTATGGCTACACCTTC,CASSRDSNYGYTF
TRBJ2-1,TRBD1,few,TRBV25-1,TGTGCCAGCAGTCCCCCTTACTCCGGGACAGGGTCTTACAATGAGCAGTTCTTC,CASSPPYSGTGSYNEQFF
TRBJ2-1,TRBD1,.,TRBV6-4,TGTGCCAGCAGTGCAGGACAGGACTTTCATGAGCAGTTCTTC,CASSAGQDFHEQFF
TRBJ2-5,.,.,TRBV7-2,TGTGCCAGCAGCTTAGGGTATTATGTAGGGGGGAATGAAGAGACCCAGTACTTC,CASSLGYYVGGNEETQYF
TRBJ2-2,.,once,TRBV5-6,TGTGCCAGCAGCTTGTCCGGGACAAGGAACACCGGGGAGCTGTTTTTT,CASSLSGTRNTGELFF
TRBJ1-2,.,.,TRBV4-1,TGCGCCAGCAGCCAAGATGGAAAGGGCTACTATGGCTACACCTTC,CASSQDGKGYYGYTF
TRBJ2-5,.,.,TRBV5-4,TGTGCCAGCAGCTCCGGCCAGTCCCAAGAGACCCAGTACTTC,CASSSGQSQETQYF
TRBJ1-2,.,.,TRBV6-1,TGTGCCAGCAGTGAAGCTAGGGCAGGGGCTGGCTACACCTTC,CASSEARAGAGYTF
TRBJ1-4,TRBD1,.,TRBV6-6,TGTGCCAGCAGCCGAGGACAGGGTGGTGAAAAACTGTTTTTT,CASSRGQGGEKLFF
TRBJ1-5,.,many,TRBV9,TGTGCCAGCAGCGTAGAGGAGGGGAGCCATCAGCCCCAGCATTTT,CASSVEEGSHQPQHF
TRBJ1-5,TRBD1,few,TRBV7-9,TGTGCCAGCAGCTTATTGACAGGGACTCCCCTACCCCAGCATTTT,CASSLLTGTPLPQHF
TRBJ1-1,.,once,TRBV19,TGTGCCAGTAGTGTGCAGGGCACGAACACTGAAGCTTTCTTT,CASSVQGTNTEAFF
TRBJ2-2,.,.,TRBV6-1,TGTGCCAGCAGTGAAGCGCTTCTGGTCGCCGGGGAGCTGTTTTTT,CASSEALLVAGELFF
TRBJ1-1,.,.,TRBV27,TGTGCCAGCAGTTCCCTCGGGGAGGCCGCCCGGACGGACACTGAAGCTTTCTTT,CASSSLGEAARTDTEAFF
TRBJ1-2,.,.,TRBV9,TGTGCCAGCAGCGTAGGAGGGCCAGATGGCTACACCTTC,CASSVGGPDGYTF
TRBJ1-2,TRBD1,.,TRBV5-1,TGCGCCAGCAGCCCCGTAGGTCAACAGGGGTACTATGGCTACACCTTC,CASSPVGQQGYYGYTF
TRBJ1-5,.,once,TRBV19,TGTGCCAGTAGTATTTACAGTAGTGGGACACGGGGCCACCCCCAGCATTTT,CASSIYSSGTRGHPQHF
TRBJ1-1,.,few,TRBV4-1,TGCGCCAGCAGCCAAGTCTCGATAGGCACTGAAGCTTTCTTT,CASSQVSIGTEAFF
TRBJ1-2,TRBD1,few,TRBV7-9,TGTGCCAGCAGCTCATCCGGACAGGGAAACTATGGCTACACCTTC,CASSSSGQGNYGYTF
TRBJ1-1,TRBD1,once,TRBV5-6,TGTGCCAGCAGCCCGCGGGGAGGGGGCTCGAACACTGAAGCTTTCTTT,CASSPRGGGSNTEAFF
TRBJ2-7,.,few,TRBV19,TGTGCCAGTAGTAAAACGTCCTACGAGCAGTACTTC,CASSKTSYEQYF
TRBJ1-5,TRBD1,once,TRBV28,TGTGCCAGCAGTCACCCGACGGCGACAGGGGGCAGCAATCAGCCCCAGCATTTT,CASSHPTATGGSNQPQHF
TRBJ1-6,.,.,TRBV9,TGTGCCAGCAGCTTTGGACAGAGCGTTAATTCACCCCTCCACTTT,CASSFGQSVNSPLHF
TRBJ2-5,TRBD1,few,TRBV11-3,TGTGCCAGCAGCTTACCGGGACAGGGAAAGACCCAGTACTTC,CASSLPGQGKTQYF
TRBJ1-1,.,.,TRBV29-1,TGCAGCGTCGATACAGGGTTAAACACTGAAGCTTTCTTT,CSVDTGLNTEAFF